This entry describes one T cell receptor beta chain. Its antigen remains unknown. With V trimmed by 3 bases and J by 4 bases, 2 bases remained unmatched. Germline CDR1 is SGHAT and CDR2 is FQNNGV. CDR3 length: 14 amino acids. TCRdb's copy holds only in-frame clones and misses some; the assay was immunoSEQ multiplex PCR. The table shows over 25,000 clones, with about 90% occurring only once. This sample was taken from a study of T cells in localized non-small cell lung cancer. Points from the study as a whole: Sequencing covered just one tumor region, so heterogeneity cannot be ruled out. Longer overall survival was seen with higher T cell density measured in blood.

The material sequenced was PBMCs, taken before any cancer treatment. The J gene is TRBJ2-3, the V gene TRBV11-2; 9 bases match TRBD1. This clonotype was obtained from a man aged 40 to 70 with stage II lung adenocarcinoma. The CDR3 DNA sequence: TGTGCCAGCAGCTTCGGACAGGGGCCAGATACGCAGTATTTT. Its translation is CASSFGQGPDTQYF. The full variable domain, with the rest looked up from reference TRBV11-2 and TRBJ2-3, is EAGVAQSPRYKIIEKRQSVAFWCNPISGHATLYWYQQILGQGPKLLIQFQNNGVVDDSQLPKDRFSAERLKGVDSTLKIQPAKLEDSAVYLCASSFGQGPDTQYFGPGTRLTVL.